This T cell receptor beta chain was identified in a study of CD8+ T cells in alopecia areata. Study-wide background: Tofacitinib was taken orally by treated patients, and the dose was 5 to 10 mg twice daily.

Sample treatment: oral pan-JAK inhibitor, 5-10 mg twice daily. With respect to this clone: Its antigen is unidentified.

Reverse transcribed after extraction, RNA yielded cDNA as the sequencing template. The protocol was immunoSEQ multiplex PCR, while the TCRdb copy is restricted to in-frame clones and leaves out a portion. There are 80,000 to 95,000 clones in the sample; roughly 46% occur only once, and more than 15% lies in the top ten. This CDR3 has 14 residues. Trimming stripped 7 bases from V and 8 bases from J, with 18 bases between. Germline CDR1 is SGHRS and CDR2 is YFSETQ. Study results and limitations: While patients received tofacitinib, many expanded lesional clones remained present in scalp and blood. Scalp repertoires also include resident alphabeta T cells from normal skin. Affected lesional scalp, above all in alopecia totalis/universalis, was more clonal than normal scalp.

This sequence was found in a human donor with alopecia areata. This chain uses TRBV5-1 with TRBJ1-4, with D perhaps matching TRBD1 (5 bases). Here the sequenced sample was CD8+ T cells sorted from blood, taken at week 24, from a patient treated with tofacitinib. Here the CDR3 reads CASCQGEPGEKLFF. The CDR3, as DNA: TGCGCCAGCTGCCAAGGGGAGCCTGGGGAAAAACTGTTTTTT.